This section outlines one TCR beta chain sequence together with its context. As yet, its antigen is unknown. TCRdb's copy holds only in-frame clones and misses some; the assay was immunoSEQ multiplex PCR. Among 50,000 to 65,000 clones listed, roughly 95% were seen once. The data were obtained in a study of cytomegalovirus exposure and HLA in healthy donors. In the study overall: The platform used for the approximately 130 validation repertoires matched that of the roughly 720 first-cohort repertoires, a later analysis reported.

General study results and limits: A classifier reportedly called cytomegalovirus status with high sensitivity and specificity.

The CDR3 length is 14 residues. Germline V gives CDR1 SGHRS, CDR2 YFSETQ. Unmatched junction bases numbered 5, after V lost 5 bases and J lost 7 bases. This receptor was identified in a woman under 30 in good health and CMV-seronegative. The sample consisted of PBMCs. This chain connects TRBV5-1 to TRBJ2-1, with 11 nucleotides matching TRBD2. The CDR3 sequence: CASRPGTSGNEQFF. The CDR3, as DNA: TGCGCCAGCAGACCCGGGACTAGCGGAAATGAGCAGTTCTTC.